Detailed here is one TCR beta chain. The target antigen is unknown. CDR3 size: 11 residues. Trimming left V 8 bases short and J 5 bases short, with 9 bases between. Per germline, CDR1 MNHNS and CDR2 SASEGT. The sample originates from a study of glioma-infiltrating T cells. Amplification of TCR alpha and beta CDR3 regions from RNA used iRepertoire nested multiplex PCR. Tissue mRNA or PBMC total RNA, roughly 100-400 ng, went into one-step reverse transcription and amplification. TCRdb used MiXCR to reprocess the multiplex PCR reads, holding one entry per CDR3 protein. This table holds about 140,000 distinct CDR3 sequences, 39% found once. General study findings and limits: Only very few CDR3 sequences appeared in both tissue and blood. Gliomas, especially low-grade, showed above-expected tissue-blood divergence; non-neoplastic patients showed below.

Sequencing was carried out using glioma tissue, nonneoplastic brain tissue, or PBMCs (not recorded which). This receptor was taken from a human donor with low-grade glioma or glioblastoma, undergoing nonglioma brain surgery, or in good health (not recorded which). This chain joins TRBV6-1 and TRBJ1-1; no definite D call. CDR3 sequence (DNA): TGTGCCAGCTCGGGCGGGACTGAAGCTTTCTTT. This gives the protein CASSGGTEAFF.